The rows below give T cell receptor beta chains drawn from one sample of a study of blood T cells in healthy people across ages. MiXCR, run by TCRdb on the 5' RACE reads, gives a single entry per CDR3 protein. The sample lists over a million distinct CDR3 sequences; approximately 25% were seen once. These data are also associated with another study on T cells of mothers and their children.

The sequenced sample was blood. These receptors originate from a girl aged 2 to 10 in good health. The CDR3 runs from the conserved cysteine through the conserved F or W. The D gene is left open where the match is weak. Expanded clones get a size class; other rows say once, few or many, or leave the size out.

-,TRBJ1-4,TRBV7-8,-,16,TGTGCCAGCAGCTTAGGAGTAATATGGCCCGCTGGGAAACTGTTTTTT,CASSLGVIWPAGKLFF
-,TRBJ2-6,TRBV6-2/TRBV6-3,few,17,TGTGCCAGCAGTTACTCGAGTAGCGTGTCTGGGGCCAACGTCCTGACTTTC,CASSYSSSVSGANVLTF
-,TRBJ1-1,TRBV6-5,-,15,TGTGCCAGCAGCCTGAACAGCGACATGAACACTGAAGCTTTCTTT,CASSLNSDMNTEAFF
-,TRBJ1-1,TRBV7-2,-,12,TGTGCCAGCAGCTTAAGACAGTTTGAAGCTTTCTTT,CASSLRQFEAFF
-,TRBJ1-5,TRBV20-1,-,16,TGCAGTGCTAGAGAGGGGGGCAGCGCGTTCAATCAGCCCCAGCATTTT,CSAREGGSAFNQPQHF
-,TRBJ2-2,TRBV4-3,-,16,TGCGCCAGCAGCCATGAGGGGACTTTGAACACCGGGGAGCTGTTTTTT,CASSHEGTLNTGELFF
-,TRBJ1-2,TRBV29-1,-,13,TGCAGCGTTGAGTCCCGACTTCACTATGGCTACACCTTC,CSVESRLHYGYTF
TRBD2,TRBJ2-1,TRBV11-2,-,16,TGTGCCAGCAGCTTATGGTGGCGGGAGGGCGGCAATGAGCAGTTCTTC,CASSLWWREGGNEQFF
-,TRBJ2-2,TRBV2,once,15,TGTGCCAGCAGTGAGGCGCTCGGGGGACCCGGGGAGCTGTTTTTT,CASSEALGGPGELFF
-,TRBJ2-7,TRBV19,few,14,TGTGCCAGTAGTACCACAGGGTTCCCCTACGAGCAGTACTTC,CASSTTGFPYEQYF
-,TRBJ2-7,TRBV29-1,-,11,TGCAGCGTTGCAGGGACGTGCGAGCAGTACTTC,CSVAGTCEQYF
TRBD2,TRBJ2-7,TRBV20-1,few,15,TGCAGTGCTACCAAGCCCGGGACTAGGATATTCGAGCAGTACTTC,CSATKPGTRIFEQYF
-,TRBJ2-7,TRBV24-1,few,13,TGTGCCACCAGTGAGGCCCGACAATCCGAGCAGTACTTC,CATSEARQSEQYF
-,TRBJ2-4,TRBV20-1,-,14,TGCAGTGCTAGAGAAACCGTAGCCAAAAACATTCAGTACTTC,CSARETVAKNIQYF
TRBD2,TRBJ2-5,TRBV7-8,few,15,TGTGCCAGCAGCTTTCGGGGACTAGAGTTGGAGACCCAGTACTTC,CASSFRGLELETQYF
-,TRBJ2-1,TRBV10-2,few,14,TGCGCCAGCAGTTACCCAGGCTCCTACAATGAGCAGTTCTTC,CASSYPGSYNEQFF
-,TRBJ2-4,TRBV5-1,once,15,TGCGCCAGCAGCATGGGACTTCTAGCCAAAAACATTCAGTACTTC,CASSMGLLAKNIQYF
-,TRBJ2-1,TRBV5-1,few,11,TGCGCCAGCGGGACTCCCGTTGAGCAGTTCTTC,CASGTPVEQFF
-,TRBJ2-1,TRBV3-1,-,19,TGTGCCAGCAGCCAAGTTCAGGGGACTGCCTCGTCCACACACAATGAGCAGTTCTTC,CASSQVQGTASSTHNEQFF
TRBD2,TRBJ2-1,TRBV12-3/TRBV12-4,few,14,TGTGCCAGCAGTCAGACTAGCGGGGAGGGTGAGCAGTTCTTC,CASSQTSGEGEQFF
TRBD1,TRBJ2-7,TRBV12-3/TRBV12-4,-,16,TGTGCCAGCAGTTCCTACAGGGGTAGGGGGACCTACGAGCAGTACTTC,CASSSYRGRGTYEQYF
-,TRBJ2-7,TRBV6-2/TRBV6-3,many,15,TGTGCCAGCAGCTACCTCAATGGTCCCATCTACGAGCAGTACTTC,CASSYLNGPIYEQYF
-,TRBJ2-7,TRBV28,-,13,TGTGCCAGCAGTTTACAGACAGACTACGAGCAGTACTTC,CASSLQTDYEQYF
-,TRBJ1-2,TRBV3-1,-,14,TGTGCCAGCAGCCAAGCGTTCGCTAACTATGGCTACACCTTC,CASSQAFANYGYTF
-,TRBJ1-1,TRBV20-1,few,16,TGCAGTGCTACCCAGGCCATCATAGAGGGGAGCACTGAAGCTTTCTTT,CSATQAIIEGSTEAFF
TRBD2,TRBJ2-4,TRBV12-3/TRBV12-4,-,13,TGTGCCAGCAGTTCTAGCGGAGAAAACATTCAGTGCTTC,CASSSSGENIQCF
TRBD1,TRBJ1-5,TRBV7-2,many,14,TGTGCCAGCAGCCTCAGACAGGGCGGGCAGCCCCAGCATTTT,CASSLRQGGQPQHF
-,TRBJ2-3,TRBV5-1,-,14,TGCGCCAGCAGGGAAGGGAGTGGTTCAGATACGCAGTATTTT,CASREGSGSDTQYF